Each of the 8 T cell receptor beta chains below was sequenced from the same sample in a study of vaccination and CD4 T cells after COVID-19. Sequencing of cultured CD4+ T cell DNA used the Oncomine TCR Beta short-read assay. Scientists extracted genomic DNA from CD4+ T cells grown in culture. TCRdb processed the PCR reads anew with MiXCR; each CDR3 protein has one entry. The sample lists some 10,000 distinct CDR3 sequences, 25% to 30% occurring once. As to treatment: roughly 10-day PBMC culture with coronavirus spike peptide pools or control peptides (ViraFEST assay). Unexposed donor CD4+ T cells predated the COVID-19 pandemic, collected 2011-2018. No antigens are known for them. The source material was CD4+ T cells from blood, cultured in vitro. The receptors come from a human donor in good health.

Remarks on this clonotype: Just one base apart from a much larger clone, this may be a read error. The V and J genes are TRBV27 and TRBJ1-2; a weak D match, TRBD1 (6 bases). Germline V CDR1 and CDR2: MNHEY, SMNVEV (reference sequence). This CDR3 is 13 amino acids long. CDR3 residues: CASSLEGGTGYAF. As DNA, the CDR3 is TGTGCCAGCAGTTTGGAAGGGGGTACTGGCTACGCCTTC.

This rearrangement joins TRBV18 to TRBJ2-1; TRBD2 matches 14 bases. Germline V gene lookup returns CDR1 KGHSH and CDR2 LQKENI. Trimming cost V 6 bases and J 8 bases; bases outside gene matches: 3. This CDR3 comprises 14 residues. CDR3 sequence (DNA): TGTGCCAGCTCCGGACTAGCGGGAGGCGATGAGCAGTTCTTC. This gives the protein CASSGLAGGDEQFF.

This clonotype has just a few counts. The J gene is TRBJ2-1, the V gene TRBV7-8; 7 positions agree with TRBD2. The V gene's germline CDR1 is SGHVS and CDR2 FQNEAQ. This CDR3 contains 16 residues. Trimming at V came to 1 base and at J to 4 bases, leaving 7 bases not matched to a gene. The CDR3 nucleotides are TGTGCCAGCAGCTTAGGAGGAGGGAGGGGTTACAATGAGCAGTTCTTC. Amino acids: CASSLGGGRGYNEQFF.

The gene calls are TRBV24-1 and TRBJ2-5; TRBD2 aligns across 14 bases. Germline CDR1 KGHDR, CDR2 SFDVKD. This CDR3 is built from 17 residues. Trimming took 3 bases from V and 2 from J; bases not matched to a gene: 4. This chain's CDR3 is CATSDPGLAGAQETQYF. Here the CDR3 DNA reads TGTGCCACCAGTGATCCGGGACTAGCGGGAGCTCAAGAGACCCAGTACTTC.

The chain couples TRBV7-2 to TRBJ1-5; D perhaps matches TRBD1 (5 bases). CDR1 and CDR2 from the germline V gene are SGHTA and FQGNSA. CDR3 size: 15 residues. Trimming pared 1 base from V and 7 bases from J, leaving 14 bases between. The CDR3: CASSLEERGGQPQHF. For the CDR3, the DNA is TGTGCCAGCAGCTTAGAGGAGAGGGGCGGACAGCCCCAGCATTTT. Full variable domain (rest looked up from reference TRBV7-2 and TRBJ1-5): GAGVSQSPSNKVTEKGKDVELRCDPISGHTALYWYRQSLGQGLEFLIYFQGNSAPDKSGLPSDRFSAERTGGSVSTLTIQRTQQEDSAVYLCASSLEERGGQPQHFGDGTRLSIL.

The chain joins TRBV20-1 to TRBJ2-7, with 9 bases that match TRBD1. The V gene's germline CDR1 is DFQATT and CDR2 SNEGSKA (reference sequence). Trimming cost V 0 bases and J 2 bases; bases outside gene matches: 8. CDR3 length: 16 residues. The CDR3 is CSARERLQGATYEQYF. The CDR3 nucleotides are TGCAGTGCTAGAGAGCGGTTACAGGGGGCGACCTACGAGCAGTACTTC.

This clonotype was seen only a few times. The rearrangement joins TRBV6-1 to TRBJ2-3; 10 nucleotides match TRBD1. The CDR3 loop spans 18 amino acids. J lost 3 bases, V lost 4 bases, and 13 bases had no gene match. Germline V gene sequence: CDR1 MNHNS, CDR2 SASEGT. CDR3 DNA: TGTGCCAGCAGTGCGGCCCCGCGGACAGGGGGGAGGACAGATACGCAGTATTTT. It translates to CASSAAPRTGGRTDTQYF.

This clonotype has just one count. The CDR3 sequence is CASSYRGSTDTQYF. The CDR3 nucleotides read TGTGCCAGCAGCTACCGTGGGAGCACAGATACGCAGTATTTT. J is TRBJ2-3 and V is TRBV9, with unresolved D. The germline V gene has CDR1 SGDLS and CDR2 YYNGEE. V shed 4 bases and J shed 0 bases, with 9 bases lying between them. The CDR3 spans 14 residues.